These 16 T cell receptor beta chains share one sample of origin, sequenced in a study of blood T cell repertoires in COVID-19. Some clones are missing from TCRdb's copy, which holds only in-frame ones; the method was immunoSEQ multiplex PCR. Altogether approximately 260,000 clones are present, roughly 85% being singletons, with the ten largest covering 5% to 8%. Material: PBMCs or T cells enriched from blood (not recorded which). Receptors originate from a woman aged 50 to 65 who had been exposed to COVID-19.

In nucleotides, the CDR3 is TGCGCCAGCAGCTTTCAGGGGGCCCCTGGAAACACCATATATTTT. It translates to CASSFQGAPGNTIYF. This chain uses TRBV5-1 with TRBJ1-3, with 8 bases aligning to TRBD1. The CDR3 loop spans 15 amino acids. Germline CDR1 and CDR2: SGHRS and YFSETQ. V gave up 2 bases and J gave up 2 bases; unmatched junction bases: 3.

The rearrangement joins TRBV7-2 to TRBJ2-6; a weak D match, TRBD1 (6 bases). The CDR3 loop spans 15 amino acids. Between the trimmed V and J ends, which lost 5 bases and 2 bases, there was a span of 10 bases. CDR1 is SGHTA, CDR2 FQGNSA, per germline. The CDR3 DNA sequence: TGTGCCAGCAGCCCCACAGGGACTGGGGCCAACGTCCTGACTTTC. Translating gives CASSPTGTGANVLTF.

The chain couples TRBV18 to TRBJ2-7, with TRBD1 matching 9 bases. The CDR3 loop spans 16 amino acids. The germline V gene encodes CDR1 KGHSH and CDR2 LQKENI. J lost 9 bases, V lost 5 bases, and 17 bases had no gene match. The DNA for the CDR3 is TGTGCCAGCTCAGGTTCCTCGGGACAGGGTATGATGGGGCAGTACTTC. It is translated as CASSGSSGQGMMGQYF.

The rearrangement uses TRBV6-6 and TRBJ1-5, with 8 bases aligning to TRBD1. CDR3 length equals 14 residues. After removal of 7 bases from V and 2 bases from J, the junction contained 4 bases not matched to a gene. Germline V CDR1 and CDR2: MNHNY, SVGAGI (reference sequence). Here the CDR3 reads CASTDRGGNQPQHF. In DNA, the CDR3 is TGTGCCAGCACCGACAGGGGCGGCAATCAGCCCCAGCATTTT.

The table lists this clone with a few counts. The DNA for the CDR3 is TGCGCCAGCAGCCAAGATGGCGGGGCCTCCTACAATGAGCAGTTCTTC. Its protein is CASSQDGGASYNEQFF. V gene TRBV4-1 combines with J gene TRBJ2-1, with a tentative D call TRBD2 (6 bases). Deletions cut 0 bases from V and 0 bases from J, with 9 bases between. The CDR3 is 16 amino acids. Germline-derived CDR1 and CDR2 are MGHRA and YSYEKL.

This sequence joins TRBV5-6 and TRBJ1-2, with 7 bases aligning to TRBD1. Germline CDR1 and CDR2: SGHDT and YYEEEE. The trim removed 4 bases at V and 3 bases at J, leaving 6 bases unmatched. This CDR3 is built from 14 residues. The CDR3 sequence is CASSPIGTDYGYTF. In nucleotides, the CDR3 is TGTGCCAGCAGCCCCATCGGGACAGACTATGGCTACACCTTC.

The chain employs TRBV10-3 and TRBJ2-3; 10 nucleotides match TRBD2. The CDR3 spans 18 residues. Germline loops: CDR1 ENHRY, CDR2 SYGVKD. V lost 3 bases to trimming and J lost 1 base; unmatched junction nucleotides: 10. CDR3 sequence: CAISDYSGGAGRTDTQYF. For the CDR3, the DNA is TGTGCCATCAGTGATTACAGCGGGGGGGCCGGTCGCACAGATACGCAGTATTTT.

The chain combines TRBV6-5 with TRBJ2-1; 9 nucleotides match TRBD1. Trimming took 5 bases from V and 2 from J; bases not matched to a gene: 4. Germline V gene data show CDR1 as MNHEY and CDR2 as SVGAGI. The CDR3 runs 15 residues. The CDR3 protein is CASSTGQGTYNEQFF. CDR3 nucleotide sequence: TGTGCCAGCAGTACGGGACAGGGAACCTACAATGAGCAGTTCTTC.

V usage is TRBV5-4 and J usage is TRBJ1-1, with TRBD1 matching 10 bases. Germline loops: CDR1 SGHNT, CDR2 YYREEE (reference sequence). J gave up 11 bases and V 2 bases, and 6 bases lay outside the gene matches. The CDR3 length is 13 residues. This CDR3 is CASSLRDRGIAFF. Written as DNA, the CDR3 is TGTGCCAGCAGCTTACGGGACAGGGGCATTGCTTTCTTT.

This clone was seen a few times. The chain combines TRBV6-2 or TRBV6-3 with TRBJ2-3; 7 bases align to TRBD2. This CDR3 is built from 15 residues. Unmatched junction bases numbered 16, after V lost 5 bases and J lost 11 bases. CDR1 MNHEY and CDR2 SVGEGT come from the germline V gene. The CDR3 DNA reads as TGTGCCAGCAGTATAGCGGGTGGACCCACACCGGAGCAGTATTTT. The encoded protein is CASSIAGGPTPEQYF.

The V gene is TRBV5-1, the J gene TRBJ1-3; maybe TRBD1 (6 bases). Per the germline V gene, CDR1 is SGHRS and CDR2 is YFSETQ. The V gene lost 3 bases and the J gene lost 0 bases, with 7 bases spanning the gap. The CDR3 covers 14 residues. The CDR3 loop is CASSSQGSGNTIYF. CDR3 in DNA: TGCGCCAGCAGCTCACAGGGCTCTGGAAACACCATATATTTT.

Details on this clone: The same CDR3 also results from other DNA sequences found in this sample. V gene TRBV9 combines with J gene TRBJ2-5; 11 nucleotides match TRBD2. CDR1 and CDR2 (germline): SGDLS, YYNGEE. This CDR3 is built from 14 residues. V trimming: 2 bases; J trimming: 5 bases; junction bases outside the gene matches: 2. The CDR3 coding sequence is TGTGCCAGCAGCGTTAGCGGGGGGGGTGAGACCCAGTACTTC. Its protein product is CASSVSGGGETQYF.

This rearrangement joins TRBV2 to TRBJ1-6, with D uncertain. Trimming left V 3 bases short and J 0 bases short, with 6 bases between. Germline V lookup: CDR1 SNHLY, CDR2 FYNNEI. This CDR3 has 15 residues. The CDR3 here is CASSESVSYNSPLHF. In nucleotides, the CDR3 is TGTGCCAGCAGTGAGAGCGTCTCCTATAATTCACCCCTCCACTTT.

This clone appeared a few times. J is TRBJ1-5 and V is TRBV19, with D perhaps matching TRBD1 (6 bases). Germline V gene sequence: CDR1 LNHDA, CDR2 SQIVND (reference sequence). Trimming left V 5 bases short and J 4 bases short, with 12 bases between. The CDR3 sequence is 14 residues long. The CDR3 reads CASSGGQRNQPQHF. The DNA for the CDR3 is TGTGCCAGTAGTGGAGGACAGAGGAATCAGCCCCAGCATTTT.

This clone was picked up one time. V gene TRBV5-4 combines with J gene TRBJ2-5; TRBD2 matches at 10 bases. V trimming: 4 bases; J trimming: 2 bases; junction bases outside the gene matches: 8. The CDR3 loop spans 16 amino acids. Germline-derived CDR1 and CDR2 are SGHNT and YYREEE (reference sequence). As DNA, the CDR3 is TGTGCCAGCAGCCCGAATAGCGGGGGGATACAAGAGACCCAGTACTTC. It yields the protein CASSPNSGGIQETQYF.

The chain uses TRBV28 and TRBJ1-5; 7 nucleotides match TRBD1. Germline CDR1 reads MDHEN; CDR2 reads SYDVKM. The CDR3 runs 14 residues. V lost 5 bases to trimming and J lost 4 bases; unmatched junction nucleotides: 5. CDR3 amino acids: CASSQPGGNQPQHF. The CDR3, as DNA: TGTGCCAGCAGTCAGCCAGGGGGGAATCAGCCCCAGCATTTT.